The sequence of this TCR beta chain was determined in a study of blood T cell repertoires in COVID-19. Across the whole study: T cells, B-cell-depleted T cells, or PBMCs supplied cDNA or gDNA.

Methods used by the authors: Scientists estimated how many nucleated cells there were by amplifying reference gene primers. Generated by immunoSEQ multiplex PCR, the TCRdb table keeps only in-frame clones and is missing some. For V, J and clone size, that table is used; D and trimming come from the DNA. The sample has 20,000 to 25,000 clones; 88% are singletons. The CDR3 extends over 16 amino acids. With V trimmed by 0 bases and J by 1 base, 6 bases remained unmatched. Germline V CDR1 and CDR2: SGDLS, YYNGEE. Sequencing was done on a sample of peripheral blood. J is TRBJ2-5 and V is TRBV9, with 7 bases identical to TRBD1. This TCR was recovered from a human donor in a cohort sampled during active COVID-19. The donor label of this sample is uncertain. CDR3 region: CASSVDGTATQETQYF. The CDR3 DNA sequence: TGTGCCAGCAGCGTAGATGGGACAGCGACCCAAGAGACCCAGTACTTC.